Below, 10 T cell receptor beta chains from the same sample are listed, as sequenced in a study of blood T cell repertoires in COVID-19. The method was immunoSEQ multiplex PCR; TCRdb's version includes in-frame clones alone and lacks a portion of them. This table holds approximately 250,000 clones, roughly nine tenths found once. What was sequenced was peripheral blood. The origin of the receptors is a middle-aged man with active or convalescent COVID-19.

This clone was counted only a few times. The genes are TRBV5-1 and TRBJ2-1; D possibly corresponds to TRBD2 (6 bases). Germline CDR1 and CDR2: SGHRS and YFSETQ. V gave up 0 bases and J gave up 4 bases, with 11 bases separating them. The CDR3 totals 15 residues. CDR3 in DNA: TGCGCCAGCAGCTTGGCCTCCGGGAGTTACAATGAGCAGTTCTTC. This encodes CASSLASGSYNEQFF.

The gene calls are TRBV6-5 and TRBJ1-1; no clear D gene. Germline V gives CDR1 MNHEY, CDR2 SVGAGI. CDR3 length equals 12 residues. Trimming removed 10 bases at V and 5 bases at J, with 14 bases between. The CDR3 nucleotides read TGTGCCACCACGAAAGGAGGAACTGAAGCTTTCTTT. This gives the protein CATTKGGTEAFF.

Written as DNA, the CDR3 is TGTGCCAGCAGTTCTATGGGGGCGGGACAGGGGAATGGCTACACCTTC. Translating gives CASSSMGAGQGNGYTF. This chain joins TRBV27 and TRBJ1-2; 10 nucleotides align to TRBD1. With 4 bases clipped from V and 6 bases from J, the junction kept 11 bases outside the gene matches. Germline CDR1 reads MNHEY; CDR2 reads SMNVEV (reference sequence). The CDR3 extends over 16 amino acids.

The chain employs TRBV30 and TRBJ2-2; D remains ambiguous. V was trimmed by 1 base and J by 4 bases, leaving 4 bases between them. Germline CDR1 is GTSNPN and CDR2 is SVGIG (reference sequence). The CDR3 is 12 residues long. The CDR3 loop reads CAWSAGTGELFF. The CDR3 DNA sequence: TGTGCCTGGAGTGCGGGCACCGGGGAGCTGTTTTTT. Using reference TRBV30 and TRBJ2-2 for the parts outside the CDR3, the full variable domain is SQTIHQWPATLVQPVGSPLSLECTVEGTSNPNLYWYRQAAGRGLQLLFYSVGIGQISSEVPQNLSASRPQDRQFILSSKKLLLSDSGFYLCAWSAGTGELFFGEGSRLTVL.

V usage is TRBV6-5 and J usage is TRBJ2-7, with D possibly being TRBD2 (6 bases). The V gene's germline CDR1 is MNHEY and CDR2 SVGAGI. V was pared by 8 bases and J by 0 bases, with 14 bases between. There are 14 residues in the CDR3. The CDR3 coding sequence is TGTGCCAGCCCCCGCTCTAGCGACTCCTACGAGCAGTACTTC. Translated, it gives CASPRSSDSYEQYF.

The gene calls are TRBV6-5 and TRBJ1-5; no firm D call. The V and J ends lost 5 bases and 3 bases respectively, with 2 bases between them. CDR3 length: 11 amino acids. Germline V gene data show CDR1 as MNHEY and CDR2 as SVGAGI. The CDR3 nucleotides are TGTGCCAGCAGTCACAATCAGCCCCAGCATTTT. Protein sequence: CASSHNQPQHF.

V is TRBV7-9 and J is TRBJ1-2; D perhaps matches TRBD1 (5 bases). The V end was cut by 5 bases, the J end by 7 bases, with 14 bases between. CDR1 and CDR2 (germline): SEHNR, FQNEAQ (reference sequence). The CDR3 spans 13 residues. CDR3 amino acids: CASSPGGLGGYTF. For the CDR3, the DNA is TGTGCCAGCAGCCCGGGGGGATTGGGTGGCTACACCTTC.

This chain links TRBV9 with TRBJ2-3; no clear D gene. This CDR3 comprises 14 residues. Germline assignment: CDR1 SGDLS and CDR2 YYNGEE. Trimming took 0 bases from V and 3 from J, leaving 8 bases between them. This chain's CDR3 is CASSVAIRTDTQYF. CDR3 DNA sequence: TGTGCCAGCAGCGTAGCTATAAGAACAGATACGCAGTATTTT.

The chain employs TRBV15 and TRBJ2-7; 9 bases line up with TRBD2. The V gene's germline CDR1 is LNHNV and CDR2 YYDKDF (reference sequence). This CDR3 contains 16 residues. V dropped 0 bases and J dropped 6; count of bases not matched to a gene: 9. CDR3 region: CATSRDGAGGPVEQYF. The CDR3 nucleotides are TGTGCCACCAGCAGAGATGGGGCGGGAGGGCCGGTCGAGCAGTACTTC.

The V and J genes are TRBV9 and TRBJ2-1; 10 bases agree with TRBD2. Germline V gene sequence: CDR1 SGDLS, CDR2 YYNGEE. This CDR3 is built from 14 residues. The V gene end was trimmed by 3 bases and the J gene end by 7 bases; junction bases not matched to a gene: 4. The CDR3 loop is CASSAGAGGNEQFF. In DNA, the CDR3 is TGTGCCAGCAGCGCAGGAGCGGGAGGGAATGAGCAGTTCTTC.